This note documents a single T cell receptor (beta chain) sequence. Its matching antigen is unknown. The sample originates from a study of cytomegalovirus exposure and HLA in healthy donors. Study context: The 120 or so validation repertoires matched the 666 first-cohort repertoires in platform, a later analysis reported.

The CDR3 loop spans 18 amino acids. The germline V and J ends were trimmed by 2 bases and 1 base, with 20 bases remaining between them. Germline V gene data show CDR1 as MNHNS and CDR2 as SASEGT. Assay used: immunoSEQ multiplex PCR; TCRdb lists only in-frame clones, some missing. This table has some 87,000 clones, about 96% appearing once. Study conclusions and caveats: Listed as cytomegalovirus-associated were 150 to 200 TCR beta chains. In vitro confirmation showed a few CMV-associated chains to be CMV antigen specific.

Sequenced material: PBMCs. The sequence was collected from a woman between 18 and 30 years old in good health and CMV-seronegative. The V call is TRBV6-1, the J call TRBJ1-1, with D maybe TRBD1 (6 bases). CDR3 residues: CASSEIVMGAVPNTEAFF. The CDR3 DNA is TGTGCCAGCAGTGAAATAGTTATGGGGGCGGTTCCGAACACTGAAGCTTTCTTT.